This is a list of T cell receptor beta chains from one sample in a study of T cells after yellow fever vaccination. TCRdb redid the calling of the 5' RACE reads with MiXCR, one entry per CDR3 protein. The table includes 140,000 to 150,000 distinct CDR3 sequences, approximately 6.6% detected once. Specimen: CD4+ T cells sorted from PBMCs, collected 10 days after the yellow fever booster vaccination. Receptors were obtained from a man in his thirties or forties who received the YFV17D yellow fever vaccine. The CDR3 runs from the conserved cysteine through the conserved F or W. A D gene is named only where the DNA matches it firmly. Clone size appears in some rows only: once, few, many, or a class for an expanded clone.

cdr3_aa cdr3_nt j_call clone_size v_call d_call
CASSSLWTEANTGELFF TGTGCCAGCAGCTCCCTTTGGACCGAAGCGAACACCGGGGAGCTGTTTTTT TRBJ2-2 many TRBV7-2 .
CASSSGGGEQFF TGTGCCAGCAGCTCCGGGGGGGGTGAGCAGTTCTTC TRBJ2-1 many TRBV7-2 TRBD2
CASSTPTRSNEQFF TGTGCCAGCAGCACCCCGACTAGGAGCAATGAGCAGTTCTTC TRBJ2-1 many TRBV7-9 .
CASSLVPLTGGYQETQYF TGTGCCAGCAGTTTAGTTCCGCTGACAGGGGGGTACCAAGAGACCCAGTACTTC TRBJ2-5 many TRBV12-3/TRBV12-4 TRBD1
CASSGGSNPSSYNEQFF TGTGCCAGCTCAGGGGGGTCGAACCCAAGCTCCTACAATGAGCAGTTCTTC TRBJ2-1 many TRBV18 .
CSARGGQGRYEQYF TGCAGTGCTAGAGGAGGACAGGGGAGGTACGAGCAGTACTTC TRBJ2-7 many TRBV20-1 TRBD1
CSARGDDTQYF TGCAGTGCTAGAGGGGATGATACGCAGTATTTT TRBJ2-3 many TRBV20-1 .
CASSVEGRADTDTQYF TGTGCCAGCAGCGTAGAGGGGCGAGCGGACACAGATACGCAGTATTTT TRBJ2-3 many TRBV9 .
CASHSRGAGPGELFF TGTGCCAGCCACTCGAGGGGGGCAGGGCCCGGGGAGCTGTTTTTT TRBJ2-2 many TRBV27 .
CAGGGRAWNEQFF TGTGCCGGTGGCGGGAGGGCCTGGAATGAGCAGTTCTTC TRBJ2-1 many TRBV7-8 TRBD2
CASSQMREETQYF TGTGCCAGCAGCCAAATGCGGGAAGAGACCCAGTACTTC TRBJ2-5 many TRBV14 .
CASSIATDTQYF TGTGCCAGTAGTATTGCAACAGATACGCAGTATTTT TRBJ2-3 many TRBV19 .
CASSLLGVPYF TGTGCCAGCAGCTTATTGGGAGTCCCGTACTTC TRBJ2-7 few TRBV7-2 .
CASSYSKGGSFSYEQYF TGTGCCAGCAGTTACTCGAAAGGCGGGAGCTTCTCCTACGAGCAGTACTTC TRBJ2-7 . TRBV6-5 TRBD2
CASRTGGRYNEQFF TGTGCCAGCCGTACAGGCGGCAGGTACAATGAGCAGTTCTTC TRBJ2-1 many TRBV19 .
CASSYYLNTEAFF TGTGCCAGCAGCTATTACTTGAACACTGAAGCTTTCTTT TRBJ1-1 many TRBV6-5 .
CASSPGTSGSYEQYF TGTGCCAGCTCACCTGGGACTAGCGGGAGTTACGAGCAGTACTTC TRBJ2-7 many TRBV18 TRBD2
CASSLRITGAAQETQYF TGTGCCAGCAGCTTACGGATTACCGGGGCGGCCCAAGAGACCCAGTACTTC TRBJ2-5 many TRBV5-8 .
CASSLVRRGNQPQHF TGCGCCAGCAGCTTGGTGAGGAGGGGCAATCAGCCCCAGCATTTT TRBJ1-5 many TRBV5-1 .
CASSSTSTSGSHNEQFF TGTGCCAGCAGCTCAACCTCTACTAGCGGGAGCCACAATGAGCAGTTCTTC TRBJ2-1 many TRBV5-4 TRBD2
CASRPQGSYEQYF TGTGCCAGCAGGCCACAGGGTTCCTACGAGCAGTACTTC TRBJ2-7 . TRBV12-3/TRBV12-4 .
CAISESGVLTDTQYF TGTGCCATCAGTGAGTCGGGGGTACTGACAGATACGCAGTATTTT TRBJ2-3 many TRBV10-3 .
CASSFGIGETQYF TGTGCCAGCAGCTTCGGGATTGGGGAGACCCAGTACTTC TRBJ2-5 many TRBV7-9 .
CAISYDRDGGTQYF TGTGCCATCAGCTACGACAGGGACGGGGGGACCCAGTACTTC TRBJ2-5 many TRBV10-3 .
CASSLFAVNEQFF TGTGCCAGCAGCTTGTTTGCGGTCAATGAGCAGTTCTTC TRBJ2-1 few TRBV5-4 .
CASRAGGRGYNEQFF TGTGCCAGCAGGGCTGGCGGGAGGGGGTACAATGAGCAGTTCTTC TRBJ2-1 few TRBV7-9 TRBD2
CASRKAGPSYEQYF TGTGCCAGCAGAAAAGCGGGTCCTTCCTACGAGCAGTACTTC TRBJ2-7 many TRBV6-1 .
CASSSGQGAVQGNEQFF TGTGCCAGCAGTTCCGGACAGGGGGCGGTACAGGGAAATGAGCAGTTCTTC TRBJ2-1 many TRBV28 TRBD1
CASSGTSDNQPQHF TGTGCCAGCAGTGGGACTTCGGATAATCAGCCCCAGCATTTT TRBJ1-5 many TRBV2 .
CASNQDRREQFF TGTGCCAGCAACCAAGATAGGCGTGAGCAGTTCTTC TRBJ2-1 . TRBV3-1 .
CASSQAGINTGELFF TGTGCCAGCAGCCAGGCCGGGATCAACACCGGGGAGCTGTTTTTT TRBJ2-2 many TRBV28 .
CASSEAGPYEQYF TGTGCCAGCAGCGAGGCAGGACCGTACGAGCAGTACTTC TRBJ2-7 many TRBV7-9 .
CATSRDRQAGYTF TGTGCCACCAGCAGAGATCGACAGGCTGGCTACACCTTC TRBJ1-2 few TRBV15 .
CASSQEFGGYEQYF TGCGCCAGCAGCCAAGAATTCGGCGGGTACGAGCAGTACTTC TRBJ2-7 few TRBV4-1 .
CASSPGGGGREETQYF TGTGCCAGCAGCCCCGGGGGCGGGGGACGCGAAGAGACCCAGTACTTC TRBJ2-5 . TRBV7-9 .
CASSYQASFHYGPGELFF TGTGCCAGCAGTTACCAGGCTAGTTTCCATTATGGCCCCGGGGAGCTGTTTTTT TRBJ2-2 many TRBV7-2 .
CASSLVQNQPQHF TGTGCCAGCAGCTTAGTTCAGAATCAGCCCCAGCATTTT TRBJ1-5 many TRBV7-2 .
CASSRTGSGTEAFF TGTGCCAGCAGCCGAACAGGGTCTGGCACTGAAGCTTTCTTT TRBJ1-1 many TRBV14 .
CSAHTGYEVQPQHF TGCAGTGCTCACACCGGGTACGAGGTTCAGCCCCAGCATTTT TRBJ1-5 many TRBV20-1 .
CASTTGGGRDTQYF TGCGCCAGCACCACAGGGGGCGGCCGGGATACGCAGTATTTT TRBJ2-3 many TRBV5-1 TRBD1
CSASDRQETQYF TGCAGTGCCTCGGACAGACAAGAGACCCAGTACTTC TRBJ2-5 many TRBV20-1 .
CASSLPGWDTQYF TGTGCCAGCAGCTTACCTGGTTGGGATACGCAGTATTTT TRBJ2-3 many TRBV7-2 .
CASSPDREEKLFF TGTGCCAGCTCACCAGACAGGGAGGAAAAACTGTTTTTT TRBJ1-4 few TRBV18 TRBD1
CASSSPKVVSPDEQYF TGTGCCAGCAGCTCGCCAAAGGTTGTTTCGCCGGACGAGCAGTACTTC TRBJ2-7 few TRBV5-6 .
CASSLGSPGQPQHF TGTGCCAGCAGCTTAGGATCCCCAGGTCAGCCCCAGCATTTT TRBJ1-5 many TRBV7-9 .